Sequencing of this T cell receptor beta chain was carried out in a study of shared clonotypes between healthy human individuals. Study-level information: Donor ages ranged 18 to 49 years: a couple of women, a few men. Each donor contributed plates that comprised three CD4 naive, three CD4 memory, two CD8 naive and one CD8 memory.

Assay runs were performed at deep level. Libraries were prepared by immunoSEQ multiplex PCR; TCRdb keeps only in-frame clonotypes and omits some of them. This repertoire shows around 980,000 clones, about 80% found once; its top ten account for more than 0.55%. Trimming cost V 4 bases and J 6 bases; bases outside gene matches: 6. The CDR3 totals 14 residues. Germline-derived CDR1 and CDR2 are MGHDK and SYGVNS. V and J are TRBV25-1 and TRBJ1-3, with 7 bases identical to TRBD1. This receptor was taken from a man aged 18 to 29 in good health. Some clones in this sample may be carry-over from other donors' samples. The sample was memory CD4+ T cells from PBMCs. Regarding subset: CD45RA-negative fraction. The CDR3 sequence is CASSGQGAANTIYF. The CDR3 DNA follows: TGTGCCAGCAGTGGACAGGGAGCAGCAAACACCATATATTTT. Full variable domain (outside the CDR3, taken from reference TRBV25-1 and TRBJ1-3): EADIYQTPRYLVIGTGKKITLECSQTMGHDKMYWYQQDPGMELHLIHYSYGVNSTEKGDLSSESTVSRIRTEHFPLTLESARPSHTSQYLCASSGQGAANTIYFGEGSWLTVV.